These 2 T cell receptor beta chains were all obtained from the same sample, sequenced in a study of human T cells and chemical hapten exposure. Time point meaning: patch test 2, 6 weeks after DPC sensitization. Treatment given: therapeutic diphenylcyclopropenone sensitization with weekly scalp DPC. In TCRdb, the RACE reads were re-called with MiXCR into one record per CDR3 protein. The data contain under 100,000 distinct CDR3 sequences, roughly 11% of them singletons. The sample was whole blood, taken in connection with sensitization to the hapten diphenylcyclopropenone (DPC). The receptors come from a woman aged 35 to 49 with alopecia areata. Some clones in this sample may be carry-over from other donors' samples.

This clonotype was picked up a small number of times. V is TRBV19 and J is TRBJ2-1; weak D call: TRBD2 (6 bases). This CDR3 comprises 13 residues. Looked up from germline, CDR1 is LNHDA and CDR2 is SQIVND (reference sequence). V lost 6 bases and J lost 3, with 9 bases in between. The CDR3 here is CASSPGGYNEQFF. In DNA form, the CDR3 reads TGTGCCAGTAGCCCCGGGGGCTACAATGAGCAGTTCTTC.

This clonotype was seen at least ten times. Here the CDR3 reads CASSLWSSGITDTQYF. The CDR3 bases are TGTGCCAGCAGTTTATGGTCTAGCGGAATCACAGATACGCAGTATTTT. The rearrangement uses TRBV27 and TRBJ2-3; the match to TRBD2 covers 7 bases. The germline gives CDR1 MNHEY, CDR2 SMNVEV (reference sequence). The V and J ends lost 1 base and 2 bases, in that order; junction bases with no gene match: 6. The CDR3 is 16 residues long.